This T cell receptor (beta chain) was sequenced for a study of blood T cell repertoires in COVID-19. Overall study context: Spain, Italy and the United States supplied samples that represented acute and convalescent COVID-19. Sample material is recorded as cDNA or gDNA derived from T cells, B-cell-depleted T cells, or PBMCs.

This CDR3 is 16 amino acids long. The V and J ends lost 4 bases and 5 bases, in that order; junction bases with no gene match: 12. Germline-derived CDR1 and CDR2 are SGDLS and YYNGEE. TCRdb's copy holds only in-frame clones and misses some; the assay was immunoSEQ multiplex PCR. In the table there are roughly 8,100 clones, 65% to 85% of which are singletons. Sequencing was done on a sample of peripheral blood. V is TRBV9 and J is TRBJ2-5; 9 bases are a match to TRBD1. This sequence originates from a human donor with active COVID-19. The donor label of this sample is uncertain. DNA for the CDR3: TGTGCCAGCAGCACTGGAAGGACAGGGGCGGGGGAGACCCAGTACTTC. Its protein is CASSTGRTGAGETQYF. The full variable domain, its missing parts supplied by reference TRBV9 and TRBJ2-5, is DSGVTQTPKHLITATGQRVTLRCSPRSGDLSVYWYQQSLDQGLQFLIQYYNGEERAKGNILERFSAQQFPDLHSELNLSSLELGDSALYFCASSTGRTGAGETQYFGPGTRLLVL.